The source of this T cell receptor (beta chain) is a study of B cell selection in AIRE deficiency. Study-level findings and limits: Patient Tconv and Treg cells showed healthy-like TCRBV usage, CDR3 length, diversity. Patient Tconv cells held 25% to 35% of Treg sequences shared by healthy donors. Of a few thousand shared Treg TCRbeta sequences, over 30% were healthy-only, 7.5% to 9.5% patient-only.

Sorted regulatory T cells were CD4-positive, CD25-high and CD127-low or negative. Notes on this clone: The antigen remains undetermined.

Per the germline V gene, CDR1 is SGDLS and CDR2 is YYNGEE. V trimming: 3 bases; J trimming: 1 base; junction bases outside the gene matches: 1. This CDR3 is 14 amino acids long. Sequencing was performed with immunoSEQ multiplex PCR; in TCRdb, only in-frame clones are kept and a portion is missing. The sample records some 25,000 clones, about 90% being singletons. The receptor's source is a human donor in good health. This sequence joins TRBV9 and TRBJ2-5; 9 bases line up with TRBD2. Source material: CD4+CD25+ Tregs sorted from PBMCs. The DNA of the CDR3 is TGTGCCAGCAGCGCGGGACTAGCCCAAGAGACCCAGTACTTC. It translates to CASSAGLAQETQYF.